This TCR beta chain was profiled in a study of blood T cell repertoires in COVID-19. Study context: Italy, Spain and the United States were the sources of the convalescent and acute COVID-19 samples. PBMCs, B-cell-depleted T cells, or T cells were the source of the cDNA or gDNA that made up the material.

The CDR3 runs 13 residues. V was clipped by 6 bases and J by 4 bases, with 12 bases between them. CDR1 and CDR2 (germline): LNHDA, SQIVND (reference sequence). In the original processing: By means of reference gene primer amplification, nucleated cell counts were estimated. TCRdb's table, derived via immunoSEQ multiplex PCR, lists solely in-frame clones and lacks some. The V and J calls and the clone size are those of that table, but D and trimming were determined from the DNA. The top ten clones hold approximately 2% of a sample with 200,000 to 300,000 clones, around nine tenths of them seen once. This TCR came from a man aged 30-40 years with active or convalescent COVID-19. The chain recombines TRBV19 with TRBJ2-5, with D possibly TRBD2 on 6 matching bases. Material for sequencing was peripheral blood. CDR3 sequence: CASRTLGGETQYF. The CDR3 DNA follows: TGTGCCAGTAGGACACTGGGGGGAGAGACCCAGTACTTC.